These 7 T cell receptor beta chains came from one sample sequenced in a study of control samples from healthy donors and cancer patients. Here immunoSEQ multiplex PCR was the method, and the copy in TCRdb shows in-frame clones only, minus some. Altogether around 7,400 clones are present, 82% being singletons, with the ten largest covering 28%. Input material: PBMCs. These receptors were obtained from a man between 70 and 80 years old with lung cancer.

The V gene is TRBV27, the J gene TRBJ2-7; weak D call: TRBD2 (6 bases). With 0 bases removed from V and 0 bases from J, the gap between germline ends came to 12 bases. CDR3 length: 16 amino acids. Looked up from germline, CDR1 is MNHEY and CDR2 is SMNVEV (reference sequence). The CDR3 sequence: CASSLSGGISSYEQYF. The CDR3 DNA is TGTGCCAGCAGTTTATCCGGGGGTATAAGCTCCTACGAGCAGTACTTC.

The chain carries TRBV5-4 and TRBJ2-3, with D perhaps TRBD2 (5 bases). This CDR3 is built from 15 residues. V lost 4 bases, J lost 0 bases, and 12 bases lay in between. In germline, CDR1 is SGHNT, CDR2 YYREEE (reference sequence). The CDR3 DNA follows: TGTGCCAGCAGCATGGACTCAACTAGCACAGATACGCAGTATTTT. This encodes CASSMDSTSTDTQYF.

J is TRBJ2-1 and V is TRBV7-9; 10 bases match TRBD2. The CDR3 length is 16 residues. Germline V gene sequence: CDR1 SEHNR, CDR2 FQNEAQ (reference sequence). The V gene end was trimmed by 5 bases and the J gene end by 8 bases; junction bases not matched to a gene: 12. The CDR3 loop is CASSPRSGRADDEQFF. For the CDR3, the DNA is TGTGCCAGCAGCCCCAGAAGCGGGAGGGCCGACGATGAGCAGTTCTTC.

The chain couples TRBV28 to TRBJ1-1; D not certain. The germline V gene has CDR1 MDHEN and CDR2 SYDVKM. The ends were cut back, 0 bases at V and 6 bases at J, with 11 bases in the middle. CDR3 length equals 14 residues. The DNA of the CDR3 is TGTGCCAGCAGTTTATGGGGTGGGCGGGCTGAAGCTTTCTTT. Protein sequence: CASSLWGGRAEAFF.

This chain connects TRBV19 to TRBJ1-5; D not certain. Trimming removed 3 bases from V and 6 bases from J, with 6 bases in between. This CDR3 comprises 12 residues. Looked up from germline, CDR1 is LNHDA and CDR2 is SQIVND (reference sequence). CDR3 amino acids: CASSIPPQPQHF. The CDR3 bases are TGTGCCAGTAGTATCCCGCCTCAGCCCCAGCATTTT.

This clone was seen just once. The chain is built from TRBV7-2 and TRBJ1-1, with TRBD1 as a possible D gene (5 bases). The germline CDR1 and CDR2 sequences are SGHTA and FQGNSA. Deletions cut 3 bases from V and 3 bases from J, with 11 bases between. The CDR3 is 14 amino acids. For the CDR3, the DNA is TGTGCCAGCAGCTTGGGGGGGAAGGACACTGAAGCTTTCTTT. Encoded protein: CASSLGGKDTEAFF.

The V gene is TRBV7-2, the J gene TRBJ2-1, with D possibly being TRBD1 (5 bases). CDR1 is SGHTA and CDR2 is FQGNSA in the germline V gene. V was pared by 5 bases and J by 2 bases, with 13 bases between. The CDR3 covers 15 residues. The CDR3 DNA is TGTGCCAGCAGCAGCGTGGCAGGGACCTACAATGAGCAGTTCTTC. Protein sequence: CASSSVAGTYNEQFF.